These 20 T cell receptor beta chains came from one sample sequenced in a study of CD8+ T cells in alopecia areata. This sample's treatment: oral pan-JAK inhibitor, 5-10 mg twice daily. In each case, RNA was isolated and then reverse transcribed into cDNA as the sequencing template. Sequenced by immunoSEQ multiplex PCR; TCRdb stores in-frame clones only, minus some. This sample carries hundreds of thousands of clones, roughly three fifths of them seen once, and the ten largest clones take 0.95% to 1.5%. The sequencing here drew on CD4+ T cells sorted from blood, taken between weeks 43 and 45, from a patient treated with tofacitinib. These receptors came from a human donor with alopecia areata.

This clone appeared a few times. This rearrangement joins TRBV5-6 to TRBJ2-2; perhaps TRBD2 as D (6 bases). In germline, CDR1 is SGHDT, CDR2 YYEEEE. The CDR3 contains 16 residues. V dropped 0 bases and J dropped 7 bases, with 16 bases sitting between them. The CDR3 DNA reads TGTGCCAGCAGCTTGGCCGGGGGTGGCGGTCGCGGGGAGCTGTTTTTT. It is translated as CASSLAGGGGRGELFF.

V usage is TRBV7-9 and J usage is TRBJ2-7; D call uncertain. The length of the CDR3 is 14 residues. Germline V lookup: CDR1 SEHNR, CDR2 FQNEAQ (reference sequence). Trimming pared 5 bases from V and 4 bases from J, leaving 15 bases between. CDR3 region: CASSHRASAYEQYF. The CDR3 nucleotides are TGTGCCAGCAGCCACCGGGCCTCCGCATACGAGCAGTACTTC.

V is TRBV7-2 and J is TRBJ2-3; tentatively, D is TRBD2 (5 bases). The CDR3 runs to 15 residues. Trimming took 1 base from V and 7 from J, leaving 15 bases between them. CDR1 is SGHTA and CDR2 is FQGNSA in the germline V gene. The CDR3 region is CASSLGPLTRYTQYF. Here the CDR3 DNA reads TGTGCCAGCAGCTTAGGCCCCCTAACTAGATATACGCAGTATTTT. The full variable domain, completed using reference TRBV7-2 and TRBJ2-3, is GAGVSQSPSNKVTEKGKDVELRCDPISGHTALYWYRQSLGQGLEFLIYFQGNSAPDKSGLPSDRFSAERTGGSVSTLTIQRTQQEDSAVYLCASSLGPLTRYTQYFGPGTRLTVL.

The rearrangement links TRBV5-6 to TRBJ2-7, with 8 nucleotides matching TRBD2. Per the germline V gene, CDR1 is SGHDT and CDR2 is YYEEEE. The trim removed 2 bases at V and 3 bases at J, leaving 4 bases unmatched. The CDR3 length is 14 residues. CDR3 amino acids: CASSLERGYYEQYF. The CDR3 DNA reads as TGTGCCAGCAGCTTAGAGCGGGGGTACTACGAGCAGTACTTC.

This rearrangement joins TRBV5-6 to TRBJ1-6; D not certain. This CDR3 spans 15 amino acids. The germline V gene has CDR1 SGHDT and CDR2 YYEEEE. V lost 3 bases and J lost 5, with 12 bases in between. The CDR3 DNA is TGTGCCAGCAGCTCCGCTCCTAAACATAATTCACCCCTCCACTTT. It translates to CASSSAPKHNSPLHF.

This sequence joins TRBV29-1 and TRBJ2-4, with unresolved D. Germline-derived CDR1 and CDR2 are SQVTM and ANQGSEA. The CDR3 sequence is 11 residues long. Trimming took off 4 bases at V and 8 bases at J, with 9 bases between the two ends. The CDR3 sequence: CSVGFEDIQYF. The DNA for the CDR3 is TGCAGCGTTGGGTTTGAGGACATTCAGTACTTC.

The chain recombines TRBV5-4 with TRBJ2-5, with 13 bases that match TRBD2. The CDR3 runs to 16 residues. Per germline, CDR1 SGHNT and CDR2 YYREEE (reference sequence). V shed 4 bases, J shed 5 bases, and the junction held 8 bases outside the gene matches. Written as DNA, the CDR3 is TGTGCCAGCAGCCAAAGACTAGCGGGGGGCGGGGAGACCCAGTACTTC. It translates to CASSQRLAGGGETQYF.

The rearrangement links TRBV7-2 to TRBJ1-5; D is perhaps TRBD1 (5 bases). This CDR3 has 15 amino acids. Trimming took off 5 bases at V and 7 bases at J, with 18 bases between the two ends. CDR1 is SGHTA, CDR2 FQGNSA, per germline. CDR3 coding DNA: TGTGCCAGCAGCCCGGACATCCTCTCGGGGCAGCCCCAGCATTTT. This gives the protein CASSPDILSGQPQHF. Full variable domain (rest looked up from reference TRBV7-2 and TRBJ1-5): GAGVSQSPSNKVTEKGKDVELRCDPISGHTALYWYRQSLGQGLEFLIYFQGNSAPDKSGLPSDRFSAERTGGSVSTLTIQRTQQEDSAVYLCASSPDILSGQPQHFGDGTRLSIL.

The V call is TRBV7-2, the J call TRBJ2-2; 7 bases agree with TRBD1. Germline values: CDR1 SGHTA, CDR2 FQGNSA. This CDR3 is built from 15 residues. J lost 4 bases, V lost 2 bases, and 4 bases had no gene match. CDR3 DNA: TGTGCCAGCAGCTTAAGACAGGGCGGCACCGGGGAGCTGTTTTTT. It codes for CASSLRQGGTGELFF.

This clone has a handful of counts. The gene calls are TRBV29-1 and TRBJ1-5; 7 positions match TRBD1. Trimming took 7 bases from V and 0 from J; bases not matched to a gene: 6. Germline CDR1 is SQVTM and CDR2 is ANQGSEA. The CDR3 totals 14 residues. The CDR3 sequence is CSASGQNSNQPQHF. CDR3 coding DNA: TGCAGCGCCTCGGGACAGAATAGCAATCAGCCCCAGCATTTT.

Only a few counts were recorded for this clone. The rearrangement links TRBV29-1 to TRBJ1-2; possible D gene TRBD1, 5 bases. CDR3 length: 13 residues. V was cut by 5 bases and J by 8 bases, with 18 bases left in between. Germline V gene data show CDR1 as SQVTM and CDR2 as ANQGSEA. The CDR3 protein is CSVSPDTSEGYTF. The CDR3 DNA follows: TGCAGCGTTTCCCCGGACACCTCTGAGGGCTACACCTTC. Together with reference TRBV29-1 and TRBJ1-2, the CDR3 gives the full variable domain: SAVISQKPSRDICQRGTSLTIQCQVDSQVTMMFWYRQQPGQSLTLIATANQGSEATYESGFVIDKFPISRPNLTFSTLTVSNMSPEDSSIYLCSVSPDTSEGYTFGSGTRLTVV.

A few counts support this clone. The J gene is TRBJ1-1, the V gene TRBV4-3; a possible D gene is TRBD1 (5 bases). Germline assignment: CDR1 LGHNA and CDR2 YSLEER. This CDR3 has 17 residues. Trimming shortened V by 1 base and J by 6 bases, and 21 bases separated the two germline ends. CDR3 loop: CASSQGYSGPLGAEAFF. CDR3 coding DNA: TGCGCCAGCAGCCAAGGTTATTCAGGGCCCCTAGGAGCTGAAGCTTTCTTT.

The chain has TRBV29-1 and TRBJ1-1; weak D call: TRBD1 (5 bases). V was shortened by 4 bases and J by 0 bases, with 9 bases between the two germline ends. CDR3 length: 13 amino acids. The germline V gene has CDR1 SQVTM and CDR2 ANQGSEA. Here the CDR3 DNA reads TGCAGCGTTGTTGCAGGGCTGAACACTGAAGCTTTCTTT. Translated: CSVVAGLNTEAFF. Using reference TRBV29-1 and TRBJ1-1 for the parts outside the CDR3, the full variable domain is SAVISQKPSRDICQRGTSLTIQCQVDSQVTMMFWYRQQPGQSLTLIATANQGSEATYESGFVIDKFPISRPNLTFSTLTVSNMSPEDSSIYLCSVVAGLNTEAFFGQGTRLTVV.

This clone was counted only a few times. For the CDR3, the DNA is TGCGCCAGCAGCTTGTGGCTAGCGGAATCCTACAATGAGCAGTTCTTC. Translated: CASSLWLAESYNEQFF. V usage is TRBV5-1 and J usage is TRBJ2-1; 7 bases line up with TRBD2. V gave up 1 base and J gave up 1 base; unmatched junction bases: 5. CDR1 is SGHRS and CDR2 is YFSETQ in the germline V gene. The CDR3 extends over 16 amino acids.

This clone showed up just a few times. V gene TRBV5-1 combines with J gene TRBJ1-4, with 7 bases lining up with TRBD1. The CDR3 is made up of 14 amino acids. Unmatched junction bases numbered 7, after V lost 1 base and J lost 10 bases. Germline-derived CDR1 and CDR2 are SGHRS and YFSETQ. Here the CDR3 reads CASSLPTGEGKLFF. The CDR3 nucleotides read TGCGCCAGCAGCTTGCCCACAGGGGAAGGAAAACTGTTTTTT.

The chain joins TRBV27 to TRBJ2-1; D is uncertain. The CDR3 is 15 residues long. The V gene lost 2 bases and the J gene lost 2 bases, with 10 bases spanning the gap. Germline CDR1 reads MNHEY; CDR2 reads SMNVEV (reference sequence). This CDR3 reads CASSLKGSPYNEQFF. In nucleotides, the CDR3 is TGTGCCAGCAGTTTAAAGGGTAGCCCCTACAATGAGCAGTTCTTC.

V is TRBV5-1 and J is TRBJ2-7, with TRBD1 identical over 9 bases. The CDR3 spans 14 residues. Germline V CDR1 and CDR2: SGHRS, YFSETQ. V lost 5 bases to trimming and J lost 1 base; unmatched junction nucleotides: 4. The CDR3 region is CASRAGTGSYEQYF. The CDR3 DNA is TGCGCCAGCAGGGCGGGGACAGGGTCCTACGAGCAGTACTTC.

The chain uses TRBV29-1 and TRBJ2-2; D possibly corresponds to TRBD1 (5 bases). Germline CDR1 SQVTM, CDR2 ANQGSEA. V shed 7 bases and J shed 0 bases, with 9 bases lying between them. The CDR3 is 13 amino acids. CDR3 DNA: TGCAGCGCTGAGACAGCGAACACCGGGGAGCTGTTTTTT. Amino acid sequence: CSAETANTGELFF.

The V gene is TRBV27, the J gene TRBJ2-1; 7 bases line up with TRBD1. Germline loops: CDR1 MNHEY, CDR2 SMNVEV (reference sequence). V was clipped by 2 bases and J by 4 bases; unmatched bases: 8. The CDR3 has 16 residues. This CDR3 is CASSLDKDRTYNEQFF. CDR3 DNA sequence: TGTGCCAGCAGTTTAGATAAGGACAGGACATACAATGAGCAGTTCTTC.

The table lists this clone with many counts. This chain joins TRBV5-6 and TRBJ1-6; TRBD1 might be the D (5 bases). Germline CDR1 and CDR2: SGHDT and YYEEEE. This CDR3 is 13 amino acids long. V was pared by 4 bases and J by 10 bases, with 12 bases between. In nucleotides, the CDR3 is TGTGCCAGCAGCCCGGGGCGGAACTCACCCCTCCACTTT. Its translation: CASSPGRNSPLHF.